A selection of T cell receptor beta chains follows, all from one sample in a study of shared clonotypes between healthy human individuals. Using immunoSEQ multiplex PCR, the repertoire was profiled, and TCRdb retains in-frame clones only, with some absent. The sample gives a few million clones, approximately 92% of which show up once; around 1.8% is in the top ten. The sequenced sample was naive CD8+ T cells from PBMCs. These receptors were taken from a young man in good health. Some clones in this sample may be carry-over from other donors' samples. The CDR3 runs from the conserved cysteine through the conserved F or W. A D gene is named only where the DNA matches it firmly. Expanded clones get a size class; other rows say once, few or many, or leave the size out.

CDR3 length,clone size,D gene,V gene,J gene,CDR3 protein,CDR3 DNA
15,NA,TRBD1,TRBV7-3,TRBJ1-1,CASSSRQGMNTEAFF,TGTGCCAGCAGCTCCCGACAGGGAATGAACACTGAAGCTTTCTTT
18,NA,TRBD1,TRBV2,TRBJ2-6,CASTLPGQGYSGANVLTF,TGTGCCAGCACCCTACCTGGACAGGGCTACTCTGGGGCCAACGTCCTGACTTTC
15,NA,NA,TRBV25-1,TRBJ2-3,CASSDLREKVDTQYF,TGTGCCAGCAGTGATTTACGGGAGAAGGTAGATACGCAGTATTTT
16,NA,NA,TRBV7-2,TRBJ2-6,CASSPISGAGANVLTF,TGTGCCAGCAGCCCGATATCGGGGGCTGGGGCCAACGTCCTGACTTTC
17,NA,NA,TRBV13,TRBJ1-5,CASSSRDGGYSNQPQHF,TGTGCCAGCAGCTCCCGGGACGGAGGATATAGCAATCAGCCCCAGCATTTT
15,few,NA,TRBV7-9,TRBJ2-7,CASSLSGHESGEQYF,TGTGCCAGCAGCTTATCTGGGCATGAATCGGGGGAGCAGTACTTC
16,NA,TRBD2,TRBV9,TRBJ2-5,CASSVELAGIRETQYF,TGTGCCAGCAGCGTAGAACTAGCGGGTATTAGAGAGACCCAGTACTTC
14,NA,TRBD2,TRBV27,TRBJ2-7,CASSLGLAGYEQYF,TGTGCCAGCAGTCTAGGACTAGCTGGCTACGAGCAGTACTTC
15,once,NA,TRBV18,TRBJ1-1,CASSEDLGSNTEAFF,TGTGCCAGCTCCGAAGATCTGGGCTCGAACACTGAAGCTTTCTTT
15,NA,TRBD1,TRBV19,TRBJ2-3,CASSPDRGSTDTQYF,TGTGCCAGTAGTCCGGACAGGGGAAGCACAGATACGCAGTATTTT
16,NA,TRBD2,TRBV9,TRBJ2-1,CASSGPTSGSYNEQFF,TGTGCCAGCAGCGGACCGACTAGCGGGTCTTACAATGAGCAGTTCTTC
14,NA,NA,TRBV4-3,TRBJ2-7,CASSQGWGSYEQYF,TGCGCCAGCAGCCAAGGGTGGGGCTCCTACGAGCAGTACTTC
15,NA,TRBD1,TRBV28,TRBJ1-2,CASSLGQGANYGYTF,TGTGCCAGCAGTTTAGGACAGGGCGCTAACTATGGCTACACCTTC
13,NA,NA,TRBV5-1,TRBJ2-7,CASSLALVDEQYF,TGCGCCAGCAGCTTGGCGCTAGTCGACGAGCAGTACTTC
19,NA,NA,TRBV9,TRBJ2-2,CASSSRTGPTSLNTGELFF,TGTGCCAGCAGCTCGAGGACAGGGCCGACTAGCCTAAACACCGGGGAGCTGTTTTTT
15,NA,NA,TRBV27,TRBJ2-7,CASSPRDSISYEQYF,TGTGCCAGCAGTCCCCGGGACTCGATCTCCTACGAGCAGTACTTC
14,NA,NA,TRBV5-1,TRBJ2-7,CASSLELRSYEQYF,TGCGCCAGCAGCTTGGAGTTGCGCTCCTACGAGCAGTACTTC
11,NA,NA,TRBV7-9,TRBJ2-7,CATSVTYEQYF,TGTGCCACTAGCGTCACCTACGAGCAGTACTTC
14,few,NA,TRBV7-2,TRBJ1-1,CASSSGVMNTEAFF,TGTGCCAGCAGCTCAGGGGTTATGAACACTGAAGCTTTCTTT
15,NA,NA,TRBV6-5,TRBJ2-3,CASSYSGSYTDTQYF,TGTGCCAGCAGTTACTCGGGGTCTTACACAGATACGCAGTATTTT
15,once,NA,TRBV29-1,TRBJ2-2,CSVERIGVLTGELFF,TGCAGCGTGGAAAGAATCGGGGTACTGACCGGGGAGCTGTTTTTT
13,NA,NA,TRBV25-1,TRBJ2-7,CASIGGSSYEQYF,TGTGCCAGCATCGGCGGCAGCTCCTACGAGCAGTACTTC
15,NA,NA,TRBV13,TRBJ1-5,CASSFGGVMHQPQHF,TGTGCCAGCAGCTTCGGAGGGGTTATGCATCAGCCCCAGCATTTT
16,NA,TRBD2,TRBV5-3,TRBJ2-7,CARSDRLAGKAYEQYF,TGTGCCAGAAGCGACCGACTAGCGGGAAAAGCCTACGAGCAGTACTTC
15,NA,NA,TRBV5-4,TRBJ1-1,CASSLYSAMNTEAFF,TGTGCCAGCAGCTTATACTCGGCCATGAACACTGAAGCTTTCTTT
13,once,TRBD1,TRBV2,TRBJ2-7,CASSYRGPSEQYF,TGTGCCAGCTCCTACAGGGGGCCGTCCGAGCAGTACTTC
13,NA,NA,TRBV7-3,TRBJ2-7,CASSPSGPHEQYF,TGTGCCAGCAGCCCCTCGGGACCACACGAGCAGTACTTC
15,NA,NA,TRBV6-5,TRBJ2-1,CASSYTGKGDNEQFF,TGTGCCAGCAGCTACACCGGGAAGGGGGACAATGAGCAGTTCTTC
18,NA,TRBD2,TRBV7-3,TRBJ2-5,CASSSPTSGSQTEETQYF,TGTGCCAGCAGCTCACCGACTAGCGGGAGTCAGACGGAAGAGACCCAGTACTTC